This T cell receptor (beta chain) was identified in a study of T cell repertoires in cytomegalovirus infection. About the research overall: Matching HLA type, along with CMV infection, was indicated by public TCR beta signatures. Findings and caveats of the study: Accumulated public TCR beta family frequency recognized individuals carrying CMV together with the relevant HLA. Predominance within the ex vivo response was attributable to HLA-C-restricted CMV-specific TCR beta clonotypes.

Unmatched junction bases numbered 3, after V lost 1 base and J lost 2 bases. CDR1 SGHTA and CDR2 FQGNSA come from the germline V gene. The CDR3 has 16 amino acids. From the reads, TCRdb called clonotypes with MiXCR, one entry per CDR3 protein. The table has 200,000 to 250,000 distinct CDR3 sequences, about 5.9% seen once; the top ten hold under 7.5%. This clonotype occurred many times. What it recognizes is unknown. Material for sequencing was PBMCs. This TCR derives from a human donor in good health (CMV status not recorded). Some clones in this sample may be carry-over from other donors' samples. J is TRBJ1-2 and V is TRBV7-2; 11 bases align to TRBD1. CDR3 in DNA: TGTGCCAGCAGCTTAGGGGGACAGGGGGAGAACTATGGCTACACCTTC. Its translation is CASSLGGQGENYGYTF.